Listed below are T cell receptor beta chains from one sample, sequenced in a study of CD8+ T cells in alopecia areata. The assay was immunoSEQ multiplex PCR, and TCRdb's table has in-frame clones only and misses some. The table records some 200,000 clones, about 63% of them present only once. The sequencing used CD4+ T cells sorted from blood, collected at week 0. These receptor sequences come from a human donor with alopecia areata. CDR3s leave out the opening cysteine and the closing phenylalanine or tryptophan.

TRBV30	TRBJ2-3	AWREGTYTQY
TRBV29-1	TRBJ2-5	SVVGELGETQY
TRBV7-8	TRBJ1-1	ASSSQGGTEAF
TRBV5-1	TRBJ1-2	ASSPDRGGGYT
TRBV5-1	TRBJ1-1	ASSLEGGRGTEAF
TRBV29-1	TRBJ2-6	GVEGAGANVLT
TRBV30	TRBJ1-1	AWRYTENTEAF
TRBV15	TRBJ1-1	ATSRDRTGFGTEAF
TRBV2	TRBJ1-4	ASSDGGRGEKLF
TRBV4-2	TRBJ1-6	ASSQGGGGWDSPLH
TRBV5-6	TRBJ1-1	ASSLGWDRVNTEAF
TRBV7-2	TRBJ2-3	ASSPRVRGTDTQY
TRBV30	TRBJ1-6	AWSQADRNSPLH
TRBV11-2	TRBJ2-3	ASSLDWSREDTQY
TRBV5-1	TRBJ1-5	ASRPGPLSNQPQH
TRBV14	TRBJ1-6	ASSQEGRAPLH
TRBV9	TRBJ2-5	ASSVTEGTQY
TRBV7-9	TRBJ2-3	ASSGGLAGPSDTQY
TRBV7-6	TRBJ2-5	ASSLGSTQY
TRBV10-3	TRBJ1-5	AIPGQSDQPQH
TRBV25-1	TRBJ2-4	ASSDRLGSNQY
TRBV28	TRBJ2-5	ASYKGQGSETQY
TRBV2	TRBJ2-6	ASGTGGYSGANVLT
TRBV7-9	TRBJ1-3	ASSQGEIGSTIY
TRBV5-1	TRBJ1-2	ASSAQGLSYGYT
TRBV14	TRBJ1-4	ASSQGGTTNEKLF
TRBV2	TRBJ1-5	ASRDQIGPQH
TRBV11-2	TRBJ1-1	ASSLVGQAMNTEAF
TRBV5-1	TRBJ1-5	ASSLESNQPQH
TRBV9	TRBJ2-6	ASSVGGAGANVLT
TRBV29-1	TRBJ1-1	SVARHTEAF
TRBV10-3	TRBJ2-1	ATHPTSGGSLEQF
TRBV6-5	TRBJ2-7	ASSTPGRGTYEQY
TRBV27	TRBJ2-5	ASRRQGATETQY
TRBV5-1	TRBJ1-2	ASSLGGGRQGYGYT
TRBV15	TRBJ1-5	ATSTETGRRQPQH
TRBV30	TRBJ1-2	AWSVDENYGYT
TRBV6-5	TRBJ2-3	ASSLAHGDTQY
TRBV25-1	TRBJ2-7	ASITVRQY
TRBV7-2	TRBJ1-2	ASSSDWTGSYGYT
TRBV27	TRBJ2-6	ASSRGSRSGANVLT
TRBV30	TRBJ1-5	AWSRSGTYNQPQH
TRBV7-2	TRBJ2-1	ASSIGTDNEQF
TRBV11-2	TRBJ1-2	ASSRGGGDYGYT
TRBV5-1	TRBJ2-6	ASTQDPGANVLT
TRBV2	TRBJ1-2	ASRGLANYGYT
TRBV30	TRBJ1-2	AWSLGQPPYGYT